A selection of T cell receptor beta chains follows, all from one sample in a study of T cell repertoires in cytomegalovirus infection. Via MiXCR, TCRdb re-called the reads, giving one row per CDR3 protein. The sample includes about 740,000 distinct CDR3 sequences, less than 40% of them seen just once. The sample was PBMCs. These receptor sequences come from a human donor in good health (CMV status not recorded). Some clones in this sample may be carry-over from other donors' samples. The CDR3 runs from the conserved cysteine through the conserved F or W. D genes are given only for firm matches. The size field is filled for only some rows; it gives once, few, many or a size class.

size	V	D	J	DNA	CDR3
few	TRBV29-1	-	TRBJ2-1	TGCAGCGTTGAAGAGACGTCGGGACGGTCGGACAATGAGCAGTTCTTC	CSVEETSGRSDNEQFF
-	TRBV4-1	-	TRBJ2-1	TGCGCCAGCAGCAAAGTGATCAACAATTTGAGTCAAGAGACCCAGTTCTTC	CASSKVINNLSQETQFF
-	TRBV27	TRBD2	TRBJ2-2	TGTGCCAGCCTGGGACTAGCGGGAGGACGAGTCGGCGGGGAGCTGTTTTTT	CASLGLAGGRVGGELFF
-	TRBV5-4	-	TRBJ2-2	TGTGCCAGCAGCTTGGGGACTGGCCGAGTCACCGGGGAGCTGTTTTTT	CASSLGTGRVTGELFF
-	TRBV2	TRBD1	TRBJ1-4	TGTGCCATTGGACAGGGACGGGAAAAACTGTTTTTT	CAIGQGREKLFF
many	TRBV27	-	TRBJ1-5	TGTGCCAGCAGTTTATCACAAGGGGGAAATCAGCCCCAGCATTTT	CASSLSQGGNQPQHF
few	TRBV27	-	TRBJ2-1	TGTGCCAGCAGTCTACCGGGACTCCTCTCCTACAATGAGCAGTTCTTC	CASSLPGLLSYNEQFF
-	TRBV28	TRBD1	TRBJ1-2	TGTGCCAGCAGTTTGGACAGGCGGGTGGACGGCTACACCTTC	CASSLDRRVDGYTF
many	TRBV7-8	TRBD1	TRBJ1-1	TGTGCCAGCACTTCGGACAGGGGGTTGTCTGAAGCTTTCTTT	CASTSDRGLSEAFF
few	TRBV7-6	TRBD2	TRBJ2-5	TGTGCCAGCAGGAGGACTAGCGGGGGGATCGAGGAGACCCAGTACTTC	CASRRTSGGIEETQYF
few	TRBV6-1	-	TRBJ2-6	TGTGCCAGCAGTGGAGGGGTCACGCACTCTGGGGCCAACGTCCTGACTTTC	CASSGGVTHSGANVLTF
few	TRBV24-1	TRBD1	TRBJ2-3	TGTGCCACCAGTGATTTGCTACAGGGGAAAGATACGCAGTATTTT	CATSDLLQGKDTQYF
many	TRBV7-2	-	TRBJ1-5	TGTGCCAGCAGCTTAGAGGTGGGGGGAAATCAGCCCCAGCATTTT	CASSLEVGGNQPQHF
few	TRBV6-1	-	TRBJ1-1	TGTGCCACAGCAAGGGTATCCACTGAAGCTTTCTTT	CATARVSTEAFF
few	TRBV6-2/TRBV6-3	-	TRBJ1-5	TGTGCCAGCAAGTCAGGCTACAATCAGCCCCAGCATTTT	CASKSGYNQPQHF
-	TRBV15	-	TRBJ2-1	TGTGCCACCAGCAGTCGACAGGTGGGGAACAATGAGCAGTTCTTC	CATSSRQVGNNEQFF
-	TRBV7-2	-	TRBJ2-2	TGTGCCAGCAGCTTTCTCCGCGGACCCACGAACACCGGGGAGCTGTTTTTT	CASSFLRGPTNTGELFF
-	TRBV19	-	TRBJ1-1	TGTGCCAGTAGGGGGGGGGGTAGAGGAGGAACTGAAGCTTTCTTT	CASRGGGRGGTEAFF
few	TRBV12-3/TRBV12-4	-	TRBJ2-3	TGTGCCAGCAGTTTGGGTCCCCGACTCACAGATACGCAGTATTTT	CASSLGPRLTDTQYF
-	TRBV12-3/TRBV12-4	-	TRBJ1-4	TGTGCCAGCACCTCGGACCCCGACAGGAAGAATGAAAAACTGTTTTTT	CASTSDPDRKNEKLFF
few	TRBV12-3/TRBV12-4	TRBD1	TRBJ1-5	TGTGCCAGCAGCCGAGCCTATCCGACAGGGATACATTTT	CASSRAYPTGIHF
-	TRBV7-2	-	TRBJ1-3	TGTGCCAGCAGCTTAACCCGGGACGCGAGCAACACCATATATTTT	CASSLTRDASNTIYF
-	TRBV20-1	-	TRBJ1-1	TGCAGCGCTCACTTAACAGGGACGGGCACTGAAGCTTTCTTT	CSAHLTGTGTEAFF
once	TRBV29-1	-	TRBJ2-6	TGCAGCGTTGGCTCTGCCTCTGGGGCCAACGTCCTGACTTTC	CSVGSASGANVLTF
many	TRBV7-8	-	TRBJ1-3	TGTGCCAGCAGCTTAGAGGAGGGTAGCTACTCTGGAAACACCATATATTTT	CASSLEEGSYSGNTIYF
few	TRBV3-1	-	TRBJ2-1	TGTGCCAGCAGCCAAGATCGAAGGGACAATGAGCAGTTCTTC	CASSQDRRDNEQFF
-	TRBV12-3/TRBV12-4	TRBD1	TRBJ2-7	TGTGCCAGCAGTAGCCGGCGGACAGGGGACTACGAGCAGTACTTC	CASSSRRTGDYEQYF
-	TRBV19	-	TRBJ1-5	TGTGCCAGCACGGAGGGAGGGAAGGGGAGCAATCAGCCCCAGCATTTT	CASTEGGKGSNQPQHF
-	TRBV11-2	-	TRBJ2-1	TGTGCCAGCAGTACATTGGGGGAGCAGTTCTTC	CASSTLGEQFF
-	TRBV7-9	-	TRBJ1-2	TGTGCCAGCAGCTTCAACAGGGCTGGCTACACCTTC	CASSFNRAGYTF
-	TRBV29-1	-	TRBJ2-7	TGCAGCGTTGGGGGTGGGGTCGAGCAGTACTTC	CSVGGGVEQYF
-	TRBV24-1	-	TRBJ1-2	TGTGCCACCAGTGATTTGAGTACGATTTATGGCTACACCTTC	CATSDLSTIYGYTF
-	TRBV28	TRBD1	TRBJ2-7	TGTTCCAGCAGTTTCCGGGACAGGGAGGGCTACGAGCAGTACTTC	CSSSFRDREGYEQYF
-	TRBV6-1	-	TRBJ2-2	TGTGCCAGCAGTGAAGCGCGACTTAGCGGGGAGCTGTTTTTT	CASSEARLSGELFF
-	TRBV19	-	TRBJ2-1	TGTGCCAGTAGTATCCGGGGCGATGAGCAGTTCTTC	CASSIRGDEQFF
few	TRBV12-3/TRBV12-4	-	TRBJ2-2	TGTGCCAGCAGGAACAGGGCCGGGGAGCTGTTTTTT	CASRNRAGELFF
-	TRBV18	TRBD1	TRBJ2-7	TGTGCCAGCTCACCACGGATTCCCCGGGACAGGGACTACGAGCAGTACTTC	CASSPRIPRDRDYEQYF
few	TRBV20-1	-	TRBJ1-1	TGCAGTGCTAGAGAGGAAGCTTTCTTT	CSAREEAFF
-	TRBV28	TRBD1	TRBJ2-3	TGTGCCAGCAGTTTTCCCCTCGCTTGGGGACAGGGTTGGGGCACCCTCAGCACAGATACGCAGTATTTT	CASSFPLAWGQGWGTLSTDTQYF
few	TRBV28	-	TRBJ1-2	TGTGCCAGCAGTTTACCGACGGGGGGCAACTATGGCTACACCTTC	CASSLPTGGNYGYTF
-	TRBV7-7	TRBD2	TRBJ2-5	TGTGCTAGCAGCTTAAGCAGACTAGCGGGGGGAGAGACCCAGTACTTC	CASSLSRLAGGETQYF
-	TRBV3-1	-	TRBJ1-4	TGTGCCAGTGGACCAGGGGAAAAACTGTTTTTT	CASGPGEKLFF
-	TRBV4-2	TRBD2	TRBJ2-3	TGTGCCAGCAGCCAAGCTCTAAGCGGGGGTACAGATACGCAGTATTTT	CASSQALSGGTDTQYF
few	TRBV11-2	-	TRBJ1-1	TGTGCCAGCAGCCCCGAGAGGTCTGAAGCTTTCTTT	CASSPERSEAFF
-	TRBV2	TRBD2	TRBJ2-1	TGTGCCAGCAGTGCCGCGGGGGGGAGTTACAATGAGCAGTTCTTC	CASSAAGGSYNEQFF
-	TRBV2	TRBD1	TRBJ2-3	TGTGCCAGCAGTGCCCCATTTACAGGGGGCGCATCCGATACGCAGTATTTT	CASSAPFTGGASDTQYF
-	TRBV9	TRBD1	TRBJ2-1	TGTGCCAGCAGCCCACGCGGGACAGGGACGTACAATGAGCAGTTCTTC	CASSPRGTGTYNEQFF
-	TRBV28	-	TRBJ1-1	TGTGCCAGCAGTTTATCTCGGGGGGCCACTGAAGCTTTCTTT	CASSLSRGATEAFF
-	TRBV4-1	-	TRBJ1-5	TGCGCCAGCAGCCTCTTCGACAGTGTGGGTCAGCCCCAGCATTTT	CASSLFDSVGQPQHF
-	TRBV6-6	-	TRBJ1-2	TGTGCCAGCAGTAAAGGGCCCTATGGCTACACCTTC	CASSKGPYGYTF
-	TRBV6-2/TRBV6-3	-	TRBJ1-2	TGTGCCAGCCAACAGGATACCCTCTATGGCTACACCTTC	CASQQDTLYGYTF